This paragraph covers one TCR beta chain sequence. Source study methods: Estimated nucleated cell counts came from reference gene primer amplification. Clones were sequenced by immunoSEQ multiplex PCR, and TCRdb holds only the in-frame ones, with some missing. The V and J calls and clone size are taken from that table; D and trimming were inferred from the DNA. This table holds roughly 180,000 clones, approximately 83% found once. Participant reports of clinical history set cohort assignment. What the recovered Cohort 3 donors had was two negative PCRs, clearance, or symptom resolution. The data derive from a study of blood T cell repertoires in COVID-19. Study-wide context: The United States, Italy and Spain supplied acute and convalescent COVID-19 samples.

Specimen: PBMCs or T cells enriched from blood (not recorded which). The TCR sequence derives from a woman aged 55-70 years who had recovered from COVID-19.

The CDR3 sequence: CASSGNGAFATNQPQHF. CDR3 in DNA: TGTGCCAGCAGTGGAAATGGGGCGTTTGCTACTAATCAGCCCCAGCATTTT. The chain combines TRBV6-1 with TRBJ1-5, with D possibly TRBD1 on 5 matching bases. The ends were cut back, 4 bases at V and 4 bases at J, with 20 bases in the middle. This CDR3 is 17 amino acids long. In germline, CDR1 is MNHNS, CDR2 SASEGT.